This T cell receptor (beta chain) was captured in a study of shared clonotypes between healthy human individuals. Whole-study results and caveats: Shared clonotypes across all four donors exceeded non-shared ones in generation probability. Clonotypes that were shared across a few donors made up roughly 5.2% of naive CD4 clonotypes.

Terminally differentiated effector memory CD45RA+ cells were left out of the naive CD8 fraction, which was CD45RO-negative and positively selected for CCR7. The study drew all its donors from Caucasian adults living in Nashville, Tennessee. Of note for this clone: The antigen remains undetermined.

For every subset, genomic DNA was evenly distributed across several immunoSEQ plates. Assay used: immunoSEQ multiplex PCR; TCRdb lists only in-frame clones, some missing. The sample carries roughly 2,000,000 clones, 93% recorded once. This CDR3 has 17 amino acids. Sequencing input: naive CD8+ T cells from PBMCs. The receptor was isolated from a man between 18 and 35 years old in good health. Some clones in this sample may be carry-over from other donors' samples. The rearrangement links TRBV7-5 to TRBJ1-4; TRBD1 is the table's D call, not checked against the DNA. TRBV7-5 is reported as a pseudogene. CDR3 amino acids: CVRSLKECRGQGGKLFF. CDR3 in DNA: TGTGTCAGAAGCTTAAAGGAATGCCGGGGGCAGGGGGGAAAACTGTTTTTT.